This TCR beta chain was observed in a study of blood T cell repertoires in COVID-19. Study-level information: Donors in the United States, Italy and Spain gave samples during acute or convalescent COVID-19. PBMCs, B-cell-depleted T cells, or T cells were the source of the cDNA or gDNA that made up the material.

This clone occurred a few times. V lost 6 bases, J lost 8 bases, and 16 bases lay in between. The V gene's germline CDR1 is MNHEY and CDR2 SMNVEV (reference sequence). CDR3 length: 13 residues. Original handling: Scientists estimated how many nucleated cells there were by amplifying reference gene primers. TCRdb's copy holds only in-frame clones and misses some; the assay was immunoSEQ multiplex PCR. The V and J calls and clone size are taken from that table; D and trimming were inferred from the DNA. Of approximately 150,000 clones in the sample, less than 90% were seen once. This chain links TRBV27 with TRBJ1-2, with D perhaps TRBD1 (5 bases). Input material: peripheral blood. The TCR sequence derives from a woman between 70 and 85 years old with acute or convalescent COVID-19. CDR3 bases: TGTGCCAGCAGCCCAGGAGGGGTGGGAGGCTACACCTTC. Translating gives CASSPGGVGGYTF.